Presented here are 15 T cell receptor beta chains from one specimen sequenced in a study of T cells in Graves' hyperthyroidism and ophthalmopathy. Amplification targeted TCR beta CDR3 regions from RNA transcripts. In the first-round RT-PCR of the TCR CDR3, the HTBI primer set was used. TCRdb re-called the multiplex PCR reads with MiXCR, one entry per CDR3 protein. The sample yields roughly 570,000 distinct CDR3 sequences, under 60% seen once. Material: peripheral blood or thyroid tissue (not recorded which). All receptors come from an adult woman with Graves' disease, either hyperthyroidism or ophthalmopathy (not recorded which).

This chain joins TRBV5-1 and TRBJ2-6; D ambiguous. The CDR3 has 15 amino acids. V was cut by 3 bases and J by 2 bases, with 9 bases left in between. Per germline, CDR1 SGHRS and CDR2 YFSETQ. The CDR3 DNA reads as TGCGCCAGCAGCTCCATCTTAACTGGGGCCAACGTCCTGACTTTC. This encodes CASSSILTGANVLTF.

This chain uses TRBV20-1 with TRBJ1-4; no clear D gene. CDR3 length equals 14 residues. The ends were cut back, 1 base at V and 2 bases at J, with 8 bases in the middle. CDR1 is DFQATT, CDR2 SNEGSKA, per germline (reference sequence). CDR3 bases: TGCAGTGCTAGAGTGGGGTCGACTAATGAAAAACTGTTTTTT. Amino acid sequence: CSARVGSTNEKLFF.

Concerning this clonotype itself: The junction departs from germline at one end; a sequencing error may be responsible. The chain has TRBV7-9 and TRBJ1-4, with unresolved D. CDR1 and CDR2 (germline): SEHNR, FQNEAQ (reference sequence). This CDR3 has 17 amino acids. The CDR3 region is CASSSWLRSSRGEKLFF. The CDR3 coding sequence is TGTGCCAGCAGCTCTTGGCTCCGAAGTTCCCGAGGTGAAAAGCTGTTTTTT.

The rearrangement links TRBV7-2 to TRBJ1-1, with D perhaps TRBD1 (6 bases). The germline V gene has CDR1 SGHTA and CDR2 FQGNSA. The CDR3 sequence is 15 residues long. Trimming pared 4 bases from V and 2 bases from J, leaving 14 bases between. The DNA for the CDR3 is TGTGCCAGCAGCTCAGGGGCACAGGCAAACACTGAAGCTTTCTTT. Its translation: CASSSGAQANTEAFF.

This clonotype was counted ten times or more. The V and J genes are TRBV20-1 and TRBJ1-4, with D tentatively TRBD1 (5 bases). CDR1 DFQATT and CDR2 SNEGSKA come from the germline V gene (reference sequence). CDR3 size: 12 residues. V shed 6 bases and J shed 8 bases, with 13 bases lying between them. The CDR3 region is CSATGTSEKLFF. The CDR3 region has the DNA TGCAGTGCGACCGGGACTAGCGAAAAACTGTTTTTT.

This clonotype was recorded at least ten times. This chain links TRBV28 with TRBJ2-7; TRBD1 aligns across 7 bases. CDR3 length: 14 amino acids. Germline V gene lookup returns CDR1 MDHEN and CDR2 SYDVKM. V lost 4 bases and J lost 5; bases outside the gene matches: 8. The CDR3 loop is CASSSPTGLNEQYF. CDR3 coding DNA: TGTGCCAGCAGTTCCCCGACAGGGTTAAACGAGCAGTACTTC. Looking up the rest from reference TRBV28 and TRBJ2-7 gives the full variable domain: DVKVTQSSRYLVKRTGEKVFLECVQDMDHENMFWYRQDPGLGLRLIYFSYDVKMKEKGDIPEGYSVSREKKERFSLILESASTNQTSMYLCASSSPTGLNEQYFGPGTRLTVT.

This clonotype was observed a few times. The CDR3 protein is CASSDIGELFF. The CDR3 DNA is TGTGCCAGCAGCGATATCGGGGAGCTGTTTTTT. This rearrangement joins TRBV10-3 to TRBJ2-2, with D hard to call. V lost 10 bases to trimming and J lost 7 bases, with 10 bases between them. Germline V gene data show CDR1 as ENHRY and CDR2 as SYGVKD. The CDR3 is 11 amino acids.

V and J are TRBV10-3 and TRBJ2-7; maybe TRBD2 (6 bases). Trimming cost V 2 bases and J 0 bases, with 14 bases left between them. The CDR3 spans 16 residues. Germline loops: CDR1 ENHRY, CDR2 SYGVKD. DNA for the CDR3: TGTGCCATCAGTGAGAAGGTAGCGGCGATCTCCTACGAGCAGTACTTC. Protein product: CAISEKVAAISYEQYF.

The chain has TRBV5-1 and TRBJ2-5; D is perhaps TRBD2 (7 bases). V was clipped by 1 base and J by 6 bases, with 22 bases between them. There are 17 residues in the CDR3. Germline values: CDR1 SGHRS, CDR2 YFSETQ. CDR3 nucleotides: TGCGCCAGCAGCTTGTCGGGGGGCGATTCCCGCAAAAAGACCCAGTACTTC. As protein: CASSLSGGDSRKKTQYF.

J is TRBJ2-5 and V is TRBV27; TRBD2 matches 10 bases. The CDR3 consists of 14 residues. Germline-derived CDR1 and CDR2 are MNHEY and SMNVEV (reference sequence). The V segment lost 10 bases and the J segment 4 bases; nucleotides outside the gene matches: 9. CDR3 sequence reads: CATRPSGRGETQYF. The DNA for the CDR3 is TGTGCCACCAGACCTAGCGGGAGAGGAGAGACCCAGTACTTC.

This clonotype was seen only once. It may be a read error: a sequence one base away is much more abundant. V usage is TRBV14 and J usage is TRBJ2-5; D remains ambiguous. Deletions cut 0 bases from V and 7 bases from J, with 3 bases between. The CDR3 sequence is 11 residues long. Germline values: CDR1 SGHDN, CDR2 FVKESK. The DNA for the CDR3 is TGTGCCAGCAGCCAAGATGGGACCCAGTACTTC. Translating it yields CASSQDGTQYF.

This clonotype has at least ten counts. The J gene is TRBJ2-7, the V gene TRBV24-1; weak D call: TRBD2 (5 bases). The CDR3 has 13 residues. Per germline, CDR1 KGHDR and CDR2 SFDVKD. V was trimmed by 6 bases and J by 5 bases, leaving 13 bases between them. Written as DNA, the CDR3 is TGTGCCACCAGTCGCGCGGGTCTAAACGAGCAGTACTTC. Protein product: CATSRAGLNEQYF.

This clonotype was picked up a small number of times. This chain links TRBV7-9 with TRBJ2-7; the D gene is possibly TRBD2 (6 bases). V lost 8 bases, J lost 0 bases, and 17 bases lay in between. Germline lookup yields CDR1 SEHNR and CDR2 FQNEAQ (reference sequence). The CDR3 consists of 15 residues. The CDR3 sequence: CASGQDSGRSYEQYF. Here the CDR3 DNA reads TGTGCCAGCGGCCAAGACAGCGGGCGCTCCTACGAGCAGTACTTC.

This clonotype was detected many times. V usage is TRBV10-3 and J usage is TRBJ1-5; D call uncertain. Trimming cost V 4 bases and J 0 bases, with 10 bases left between them. CDR3 length equals 15 residues. Germline V gene data show CDR1 as ENHRY and CDR2 as SYGVKD. CDR3 nucleotides: TGTGCCATCAGTGGGACGCTGGGTAGCAATCAGCCCCAGCATTTT. Its translation is CAISGTLGSNQPQHF.

This clonotype has a count of ten or more. The chain combines TRBV13 with TRBJ2-7; D call uncertain. The germline V gene has CDR1 PRHDT and CDR2 FYEKMQ (reference sequence). This CDR3 comprises 13 residues. V shed 3 bases and J shed 5 bases, with 11 bases lying between them. For the CDR3, the DNA is TGTGCCAGCAGCTTCCAAGCGTCCAACGAGCAGTACTTC. Residues: CASSFQASNEQYF.